These T cell receptor beta chains were read from a single sample in a study of blood T cell repertoires in COVID-19. This table comes from immunoSEQ multiplex PCR, and its TCRdb copy is limited to in-frame clones, with some not included. The sample lists approximately 110,000 clones, about 83% occurring once. The sample comprised peripheral blood. The receptors originated from a human donor in a cohort sampled during active COVID-19. CDR3s include the opening cysteine and the closing phenylalanine or tryptophan. The D gene is left open where the match is weak. Only some rows state a clone size, as once, few, many or a class for expanded clones.

clone_size,j_call,d_call,v_call,cdr3_aa,cdr3_nt
-,TRBJ1-2,-,TRBV19,CASSPPGLNYGYTF,TGTGCCAGTAGTCCTCCAGGACTTAACTATGGCTACACCTTC
few,TRBJ2-7,TRBD1,TRBV24-1,CATSDGKAGRGSLEQYF,TGTGCCACCAGTGATGGGAAAGCTGGCAGGGGGTCCCTCGAGCAGTACTTC
-,TRBJ1-1,-,TRBV6-5,CASSYALGSGYTEAFF,TGTGCCAGCAGTTACGCATTGGGGTCGGGGTACACTGAAGCTTTCTTT
once,TRBJ2-2,-,TRBV5-1,CASSLPGENLGELFF,TGCGCCAGCAGCTTGCCGGGTGAGAATCTCGGGGAGCTGTTTTTT
-,TRBJ2-2,TRBD1,TRBV3-1/TRBV3-2,CASSRRDRGHHTGELFF,TGTGCCAGCTCCCGGCGGGACAGGGGGCATCACACCGGGGAGCTGTTTTTT
few,TRBJ2-5,-,TRBV10-3,CAISESLGGTVYQETQYF,TGTGCCATCAGTGAGTCGCTAGGAGGGACTGTGTACCAAGAGACCCAGTACTTC
-,TRBJ1-5,TRBD1,TRBV19,CASRKDGTGSNQPQHF,TGTGCCAGTAGAAAAGACGGGACAGGTAGCAATCAGCCCCAGCATTTT
-,TRBJ2-1,TRBD1,TRBV4-1,CASSKGQGPATNEQFF,TGCGCCAGCAGCAAGGGACAGGGTCCGGCAACCAATGAGCAGTTCTTC
-,TRBJ1-2,-,TRBV18,CASSPQDIANYGYTF,TGTGCCAGCTCACCGCAGGACATAGCTAACTATGGCTACACCTTC
-,TRBJ2-6,-,TRBV5-1,CASSLGAGVSGANVLTF,TGCGCCAGCAGCTTGGGGGCAGGTGTCTCTGGGGCCAACGTCCTGACTTTC
-,TRBJ2-5,-,TRBV21-1,CASIVQETQYF,TGTGCCAGCATAGTTCAAGAGACCCAGTACTTC
-,TRBJ2-5,-,TRBV11-2,CASSATLGLEETQYF,TGTGCCAGCAGCGCAACCCTGGGACTGGAAGAGACCCAGTACTTC
-,TRBJ2-7,-,TRBV6-5,CASSKRRVLIYEQYF,TGTGCCAGCAGCAAGCGGCGGGTCTTGATATACGAGCAGTACTTC
-,TRBJ2-1,-,TRBV5-1,CASSLHGSAYNEQFF,TGCGCCAGCAGCTTACACGGGAGTGCCTACAATGAGCAGTTCTTC
-,TRBJ2-5,-,TRBV5-4,CASSPPGGRETQYF,TGTGCCAGCAGCCCTCCCGGGGGAAGGGAGACCCAGTACTTC
-,TRBJ1-2,TRBD1,TRBV5-1,CASSWGTGSYGYTF,TGCGCCAGCAGCTGGGGGACAGGGTCCTATGGCTACACCTTC
-,TRBJ2-1,TRBD1,TRBV5-1,CASSFGSGGNEQFF,TGCGCCAGCAGCTTCGGGTCAGGGGGCAATGAGCAGTTCTTC
few,TRBJ2-1,TRBD2,TRBV11-2,CASSLAVAGLKHNEQFF,TGTGCCAGCAGCTTAGCAGTAGCGGGGCTAAAACATAATGAGCAGTTCTTC
few,TRBJ2-2,TRBD1,TRBV19,CASHRTGQPGELFF,TGTGCCAGCCATCGGACAGGGCAACCCGGGGAGCTGTTTTTT
-,TRBJ2-3,-,TRBV4-1,CASSQDPVSTDTQYF,TGCGCCAGCAGCCAAGATCCAGTGAGCACAGATACGCAGTATTTT
-,TRBJ1-1,TRBD1,TRBV19,CASTQGGRSTEAFF,TGTGCCAGTACCCAGGGGGGAAGGAGCACTGAAGCTTTCTTT
-,TRBJ2-7,-,TRBV15,CATSNLQGRSYEQYF,TGTGCCACCAGCAATCTACAGGGCCGATCCTACGAGCAGTACTTC
once,TRBJ2-1,-,TRBV3-1/TRBV3-2,CASSQTGGGNEQFF,TGTGCCAGCAGCCAAACAGGGGGAGGGAATGAGCAGTTCTTC
-,TRBJ2-2,TRBD2,TRBV10-1,CACGLAETGELFF,TGCGCCTGCGGACTAGCGGAGACCGGGGAGCTGTTTTTT
-,TRBJ2-3,TRBD1,TRBV5-1,CASSLAWTGDGTDTQYF,TGCGCCAGCAGCTTGGCGTGGACAGGGGATGGCACAGATACGCAGTATTTT
-,TRBJ2-1,TRBD2,TRBV29-1,CSAPRTSGDNEQFF,TGCAGCGCTCCACGGACTAGCGGGGACAATGAGCAGTTCTTC
-,TRBJ2-5,-,TRBV6-5,CASSLSQSQETQYF,TGTGCCAGCAGTTTATCACAGTCCCAAGAGACCCAGTACTTC
-,TRBJ2-6,-,TRBV5-1,CASSSGFSGANVLTF,TGCGCCAGCAGCTCCGGGTTCTCTGGGGCCAACGTCCTGACTTTC
-,TRBJ2-7,-,TRBV6-5,CASSYSRGTYEQYF,TGTGCCAGCAGTTACTCGAGAGGGACCTACGAGCAGTACTTC
-,TRBJ2-2,TRBD1,TRBV7-3,CASSPQGANTGELFF,TGTGCCAGCAGCCCACAGGGGGCGAACACCGGGGAGCTGTTTTTT
-,TRBJ2-7,-,TRBV6-5,CASSSEPLSREQYF,TGTGCCAGCAGTAGCGAGCCCCTCTCCCGCGAGCAGTACTTC
-,TRBJ2-1,TRBD2,TRBV7-3,CASSLEGLAGLEQFF,TGTGCCAGCAGCTTAGAGGGACTAGCGGGACTTGAGCAGTTCTTC
once,TRBJ2-2,-,TRBV19,CASSSRPTLNTGELFF,TGTGCCAGTAGTTCTAGGCCTACTCTAAACACCGGGGAGCTGTTTTTT
-,TRBJ1-4,-,TRBV30,CAWTGERLSGKLFF,TGTGCCTGGACAGGGGAGCGGTTGAGTGGAAAACTGTTTTTT
-,TRBJ2-2,-,TRBV18,CASTRQGGTGELFF,TGTGCCAGCACACGACAGGGAGGTACCGGGGAGCTGTTTTTT
-,TRBJ1-3,-,TRBV4-2,CASRPSSGNTIYF,TGTGCCAGCAGGCCCAGCTCTGGAAACACCATATATTTT
-,TRBJ2-1,-,TRBV7-8,CASLSVRGKSRKQFF,TGTGCCAGCCTCAGCGTAAGGGGGAAAAGTCGAAAGCAGTTCTTC
-,TRBJ1-5,TRBD1,TRBV6-1,CASSGLPPGQGASQPQHF,TGTGCCAGCAGTGGCCTTCCCCCTGGACAGGGGGCTAGTCAGCCCCAGCATTTT
-,TRBJ2-7,-,TRBV30,CAWSLGAGTYEQYF,TGTGCCTGGAGCTTAGGGGCGGGGACCTACGAGCAGTACTTC
-,TRBJ2-3,TRBD1,TRBV27,CASRSGTGFADTQYF,TGTGCCAGCAGATCCGGGACAGGGTTCGCAGATACGCAGTATTTT
-,TRBJ1-1,-,TRBV19,CASSILPGTGPNTEAFF,TGTGCCAGTAGTATACTCCCCGGTACAGGCCCGAACACTGAAGCTTTCTTT
-,TRBJ2-7,-,TRBV13,CASSSSGINYEQYF,TGTGCCAGCAGCTCTTCCGGGATAAACTACGAGCAGTACTTC
-,TRBJ2-7,TRBD2,TRBV19,CASSQRESYEQYF,TGTGCCAGTAGTCAGCGGGAGTCCTACGAGCAGTACTTC
-,TRBJ2-3,TRBD2,TRBV27,CASSGAGGDTQYF,TGTGCCAGCAGTGGGGCGGGAGGAGATACGCAGTATTTT
few,TRBJ1-5,TRBD1,TRBV18,CASSQTLNTGASNQPQHF,TGTGCCAGCTCACAAACCCTTAACACAGGGGCCAGCAATCAGCCCCAGCATTTT
-,TRBJ2-5,TRBD2,TRBV7-9,CASSTGGRETQYF,TGTGCCAGCAGCACGGGAGGGCGAGAGACCCAGTACTTC
-,TRBJ1-4,TRBD1,TRBV18,CASSPPGQGNEKLFF,TGTGCCAGCTCACCACCGGGACAGGGAAATGAAAAACTGTTTTTT
-,TRBJ2-1,-,TRBV9,CASSPAKGSSGNEQFF,TGTGCCAGCAGCCCCGCGAAGGGATCCTCGGGAAATGAGCAGTTCTTC
many,TRBJ2-7,-,TRBV13,CASSFSRVREQYF,TGTGCCAGCAGCTTTTCTCGGGTTCGGGAGCAGTACTTC
-,TRBJ1-2,-,TRBV20-1,CSASQGIGNGYTF,TGCAGTGCTAGTCAGGGTATTGGAAACGGCTACACCTTC
-,TRBJ2-1,-,TRBV5-1,CASSSATPPGNEQFF,TGCGCCAGCAGCTCCGCGACACCCCCAGGCAATGAGCAGTTCTTC
-,TRBJ2-1,-,TRBV4-1,CASRAGYYNEQFF,TGCGCCAGCAGGGCGGGCTACTACAATGAGCAGTTCTTC
-,TRBJ1-5,-,TRBV19,CASSSGVGNQPQHF,TGTGCCAGTAGTTCAGGGGTCGGCAATCAGCCCCAGCATTTT
-,TRBJ2-5,-,TRBV18,CASSPRRDQETQYF,TGTGCCAGCTCACCAAGGAGGGACCAAGAGACCCAGTACTTC
-,TRBJ2-6,-,TRBV2,CARRGQTRISGANVLTF,TGTGCCAGACGAGGACAAACCCGGATCTCTGGGGCCAACGTCCTGACTTTC